This T cell receptor (beta chain) was documented in a study of persistence of HIV-infected CD4 T cells. In regard to this clone: Its matching antigen is unknown.

Cells were stimulated nonspecifically with anti-CD3/anti-CD28 magnetic beads. CD4+ T cells upregulating both CD40 ligand and CD69 were sorted as responding cells. The CDR3 runs to 14 residues. The immunoSEQ assay was version 4, run in survey mode. Profiling relied on immunoSEQ multiplex PCR, and the TCRdb table lists in-frame clones only, not all of them. The top ten hold 3.3% of the sample, which has some 49,000 clones, 85% to 90% seen once. The sequence came from an adult woman with HIV who was CMV-seropositive. This sample comprised CD4+ T cells sorted from PBMCs after approximately 18-hour stimulation, obtained from a patient who received antiretroviral therapy. The chain employs TRBV21-1 and TRBJ2-7; the DNA was not compared with TRBD1, the D call given in the table. TRBV21-1 is an annotated pseudogene. CDR3 coding DNA: TGTGCCAGCAGCACTGGGACAGGCGCCTACGAGCAGTACTTC. Its translation: CASSTGTGAYEQYF.